This TCR beta chain was observed in a study of type 1 and type 2 diabetes patients. Trimming shortened V by 1 base and J by 2 bases, and 14 bases separated the two germline ends. The CDR3 has 17 residues. Per the germline V gene, CDR1 is LNHNV and CDR2 is YYDKDF (reference sequence). This clonotype was seen repeatedly, ten times or more. Genomic DNA was the PCR template. Multiplex PCR with 30 forward and 13 reverse primers amplified the TCR beta CDR3. TCRdb passed the multiplex PCR reads through MiXCR, listing each CDR3 protein once. The profile covers 250,000 or so distinct CDR3 sequences, with around 50% appearing a single time and roughly 15% taken by the ten largest.

The sequenced sample was peripheral blood mononuclear cells (PBMCs). The chain joins TRBV15 to TRBJ1-4; D not certain. The TCR was taken from a man in his late teens or twenties with type 2 diabetes. The CDR3 is CATSRVGKRRTNEKLFF. The CDR3 DNA follows: TGTGCCACCAGCAGAGTGGGGAAACGAAGGACTAATGAAAAACTGTTTTTT.